These 3 T cell receptor beta chains were sequenced from one sample in a study of Ad26.COV2.S vaccination and SARS-CoV-2 variants (dated by TCRdb to the early 2020s). The sample's treatment or condition label is to be understood as: around 19 received Ad26.COV2.S at low or high dose, single or two shots; about 5 received placebo; per-sample allocation not given. For vaccine and placebo recipients, the sequenced repertoires came from samples collected on day 63 after the first injection. The protocol used for the library was the immunoSEQ multiplex PCR assay. Drawn from immuneACCESS, this table holds only the in-frame rearrangements with V and J called that TCRdb kept. Clones are partly lost; checked studies trace under half to an unresolved V gene and leave the rest unexplained. The sample table lists 300,000 to 400,000 clones, about 85% of them with a count of one. The ten most abundant clones make up 2% to 2.5% of the sample.

Source: peripheral blood, taken in a trial of Ad26.COV2.S vaccine versus placebo. These receptors were collected from a person aged 18 to 59 who received the Ad26.COV2.S COVID-19 vaccine or a placebo.

The chain combines TRBV25-1 with TRBJ1-5; possible D gene TRBD1, 6 bases. The V end was cut by 4 bases, the J end by 11 bases, with 15 bases between. The CDR3 spans 13 residues. Germline CDR1 is MGHDK and CDR2 is SYGVNS. CDR3 loop: CASSGWGGGAQHF. The CDR3 bases are TGTGCCAGCAGTGGCTGGGGGGGCGGGGCCCAGCATTTT.

The chain employs TRBV27 and TRBJ2-7, with 7 positions matching TRBD1. The germline CDR1 and CDR2 sequences are MNHEY and SMNVEV (reference sequence). After removal of 7 bases from V and 5 bases from J, the junction contained 14 bases not matched to a gene. The CDR3 is 15 amino acids. CDR3 protein: CASTRTTGTAHEQYF. The DNA of the CDR3 is TGTGCCAGCACCCGGACGACCGGGACAGCCCACGAGCAGTACTTC.

This chain links TRBV24-1 with TRBJ2-2; D not certain. CDR3 size: 14 residues. The germline V and J ends were trimmed by 5 bases and 8 bases, with 14 bases remaining between them. Germline values: CDR1 KGHDR, CDR2 SFDVKD. The CDR3 DNA reads as TGTGCCACCAGTGCTGCAGGCAGCCTGGGGGAGCTGTTTTTT. This gives the protein CATSAAGSLGELFF.